The 29 T cell receptor beta chains reported below all come from one sample, sequenced in a study of type 1 regulatory T cells. TCRdb re-called the reads with MiXCR, one entry per CDR3 protein. The sample shows roughly 18,000 distinct CDR3 sequences, roughly 10% of them seen only once. Sequencing was performed on CD4+ T cells, either the whole sample or a sorted fraction (not recorded which). The receptors shown here come from a human donor in good health.

The chain couples TRBV7-2 to TRBJ2-2; perhaps TRBD2 as D (6 bases). Looked up from germline, CDR1 is SGHTA and CDR2 is FQGNSA. The CDR3 extends over 14 amino acids. Trimming shortened V by 2 bases and J by 5 bases, and 9 bases separated the two germline ends. This CDR3 is CASSLSAGTGELFF. The CDR3, as DNA: TGTGCCAGCAGCTTATCTGCGGGAACCGGGGAGCTGTTTTTT.

The V call is TRBV6-5, the J call TRBJ2-1, with 12 bases identical to TRBD1. Germline CDR1 and CDR2: MNHEY and SVGAGI. J gave up 5 bases and V 7 bases, and 12 bases lay outside the gene matches. CDR3 size: 17 residues. The CDR3 here is CASIGTGGGRGNNEQFF. CDR3 DNA sequence: TGTGCCAGCATCGGGACAGGGGGCGGGAGAGGGAACAATGAGCAGTTCTTC.

Worth noting for this clonotype: Just one base apart from a much larger clone, this may be a read error. The chain links TRBV29-1 to TRBJ2-5; D possibly corresponds to TRBD2 (5 bases). CDR1 is SQVTM and CDR2 is ANQGSEA in the germline V gene. This CDR3 region has 21 residues. For the CDR3, the DNA is TGCAGCGCTGCGCGGGCGGTATCCTTAGCTCAAATCAGACCGTACCAAGAGACCCAGCACTTC. Its protein product is CSAARAVSLAQIRPYQETQHF.

This clonotype appeared many times. The chain employs TRBV12-3 or TRBV12-4 and TRBJ2-7; D may be TRBD1 or TRBD2 (5 bases each). The V and J ends lost 6 bases and 6 bases respectively, with 18 bases between them. This CDR3 comprises 14 residues. The CDR3 DNA sequence: TGTGCCAGCAGGGAATCCGGGACCCACACCGAGCAGTACTTC. Translating it yields CASRESGTHTEQYF.

By sample fraction, this clonotype is medium-sized. The gene calls are TRBV7-6 and TRBJ2-1; 8 bases align to TRBD2. The V gene's germline CDR1 is SGHVS and CDR2 FNYEAQ. With 2 bases clipped from V and 0 bases from J, the junction kept 6 bases outside the gene matches. CDR3 length: 17 residues. The CDR3 here is CASSLISGISSYNEQFF. CDR3 nucleotides: TGTGCCAGCAGCTTAATTAGCGGGATAAGCTCCTACAATGAGCAGTTCTTC.

The chain is built from TRBV7-3 and TRBJ2-1; a weak D match, TRBD2 (6 bases). The CDR3 is made up of 15 amino acids. Trimming pared 5 bases from V and 3 bases from J, leaving 14 bases between. The germline gives CDR1 SGHTA, CDR2 FQGTGA. CDR3 amino acids: CASSLWGGHYNEQFF. CDR3 DNA: TGTGCCAGCAGCCTCTGGGGAGGCCACTACAATGAGCAGTTCTTC. Complete variable domain (other parts from reference TRBV7-3 and TRBJ2-1): GAGVSQTPSNKVTEKGKYVELRCDPISGHTALYWYRQSLGQGPEFLIYFQGTGAADDSGLPNDRFFAVRPEGSVSTLKIQRTERGDSAVYLCASSLWGGHYNEQFFGPGTRLTVL.

This clonotype was counted many times. This sequence joins TRBV7-2 and TRBJ2-3; no definite D call. The CDR3 consists of 15 residues. Germline CDR1 SGHTA, CDR2 FQGNSA. V lost 0 bases to trimming and J lost 2 bases, with 9 bases between them. As DNA, the CDR3 is TGTGCCAGCAGCTTAGCTAGTAACCCCACAGATACGCAGTATTTT. Translated: CASSLASNPTDTQYF. Supplemented by reference TRBV7-2 and TRBJ2-3, the full variable domain reads GAGVSQSPSNKVTEKGKDVELRCDPISGHTALYWYRQSLGQGLEFLIYFQGNSAPDKSGLPSDRFSAERTGGSVSTLTIQRTQQEDSAVYLCASSLASNPTDTQYFGPGTRLTVL.

This clonotype was seen ten or more times. The chain recombines TRBV24-1 with TRBJ2-1; 8 nucleotides line up with TRBD1. The CDR3 consists of 15 residues. CDR1 is KGHDR and CDR2 is SFDVKD in the germline V gene. V lost 6 bases and J lost 7; bases outside the gene matches: 10. CDR3 amino acids: CATSSRQGNRNEQFF. In DNA form, the CDR3 reads TGTGCCACCAGTTCTCGACAGGGGAATAGGAATGAGCAGTTCTTC.

This clonotype was seen only a few times. This sequence joins TRBV20-1 and TRBJ1-4; D is ambiguous. Trimming took 1 base from V and 0 from J, leaving 12 bases between them. This CDR3 region has 16 residues. Germline assignment: CDR1 DFQATT and CDR2 SNEGSKA (reference sequence). The CDR3 region is CSARAVQPSTNEKLFF. The CDR3 DNA is TGCAGTGCTAGAGCAGTACAGCCTTCAACTAATGAAAAACTGTTTTTT.

The rearrangement links TRBV6-2 or TRBV6-3 to TRBJ2-7; TRBD2 matches 9 bases. V trimming: 0 bases; J trimming: 2 bases; junction bases outside the gene matches: 2. The CDR3 is made up of 15 amino acids. Germline loops: CDR1 MNHEY, CDR2 SVGEGT. Here the CDR3 reads CASSYSLAGAYEQYF. CDR3 sequence (DNA): TGTGCCAGCAGTTACTCGTTAGCGGGGGCCTACGAGCAGTACTTC.

This clonotype was found many times. This sequence joins TRBV25-1 and TRBJ2-1; the match to TRBD2 covers 7 bases. The V gene end was trimmed by 7 bases and the J gene end by 4 bases; junction bases not matched to a gene: 7. Germline V gives CDR1 MGHDK, CDR2 SYGVNS. The CDR3 extends over 14 amino acids. The CDR3 region has the DNA TGTGCCAGCAATGGACTAGGTCCATACAATGAGCAGTTCTTC. Translated: CASNGLGPYNEQFF.

The rearrangement links TRBV4-2 to TRBJ2-5; the match to TRBD2 covers 12 bases. CDR1 and CDR2 from the germline V gene are LGHNA and YNFKEQ. The CDR3 contains 15 residues. Losses at the gene ends were 2 bases for V and 3 bases for J; bases not matched to a gene: 1. CDR3 region: CASSQTSGRKETQYF. The CDR3 nucleotides are TGTGCCAGCAGCCAAACTAGCGGGAGGAAAGAGACCCAGTACTTC.

This clonotype showed up many times. CDR3: CASRPGRLTYNSPLHF. Written as DNA, the CDR3 is TGTGCCAGCAGACCCGGACGGTTAACGTATAATTCACCCCTCCACTTT. This chain uses TRBV28 with TRBJ1-6; D not resolved. Germline-derived CDR1 and CDR2 are MDHEN and SYDVKM. V lost 6 bases to trimming and J lost 4 bases, with 16 bases between them. There are 16 residues in the CDR3. Based on the CDR3 plus reference TRBV28 and TRBJ1-6, the full variable domain is DVKVTQSSRYLVKRTGEKVFLECVQDMDHENMFWYRQDPGLGLRLIYFSYDVKMKEKGDIPEGYSVSREKKERFSLILESASTNQTSMYLCASRPGRLTYNSPLHFGNGTRLTVT.

This clonotype appeared many times. The rearrangement links TRBV12-3 or TRBV12-4 to TRBJ1-2, with D unresolved. With 6 bases removed from V and 8 bases from J, the gap between germline ends came to 16 bases. This CDR3 region has 13 residues. CDR3 DNA: TGTGCCAGCAGCCCTCTTAGGGCCGGCGGCTACACCTTC. Amino acid sequence: CASSPLRAGGYTF.

This clonotype has a handful of counts. V usage is TRBV12-3 or TRBV12-4 and J usage is TRBJ2-1; D gene ambiguous. The CDR3 contains 13 residues. The CDR3 loop reads CASVIGSPAEQFF. The CDR3, as DNA: TGTGCGTCAGTCATCGGATCCCCTGCGGAGCAGTTCTTC.

By share of the sample, this clonotype is medium-sized. J is TRBJ2-7 and V is TRBV5-1; D remains ambiguous. Germline lookup yields CDR1 SGHRS and CDR2 YFSETQ. The CDR3 is 13 amino acids. V shed 2 bases and J shed 0 bases, with 6 bases lying between them. The CDR3 region is CASSFGSSYEQYF. The CDR3 DNA sequence: TGCGCCAGCAGCTTCGGTAGCTCCTACGAGCAGTACTTC.

This clonotype came up a few times. The CDR3 loop reads CSVGALGAETQYF. The CDR3 bases are TGCAGCGTTGGCGCCCTCGGGGCAGAGACCCAGTACTTC. This chain uses TRBV29-1 with TRBJ2-5; D is tentatively TRBD1 or TRBD2 (5 bases each). CDR3 size: 13 residues. V lost 4 bases and J 4 bases, leaving 13 bases between the germline ends. Germline CDR1 reads SQVTM; CDR2 reads ANQGSEA.

This clonotype is labeled as medium-sized. The CDR3 sequence: CASRPGQGSNTEAFF. DNA for the CDR3: TGTGCCAGCAGGCCGGGACAGGGCTCGAACACTGAAGCTTTCTTT. The J gene is TRBJ1-1, the V gene TRBV7-3; TRBD1 matches 9 bases. V lost 6 bases, J lost 1 base, and 6 bases stayed unmatched. CDR1 and CDR2 from the germline V gene are SGHTA and FQGTGA. This CDR3 is built from 15 residues. Based on the CDR3 plus reference TRBV7-3 and TRBJ1-1, the full variable domain is GAGVSQTPSNKVTEKGKYVELRCDPISGHTALYWYRQSLGQGPEFLIYFQGTGAADDSGLPNDRFFAVRPEGSVSTLKIQRTERGDSAVYLCASRPGQGSNTEAFFGQGTRLTVV.

This clonotype has at least ten counts. The rearrangement links TRBV20-1 to TRBJ2-7; 8 positions match TRBD2. In germline, CDR1 is DFQATT, CDR2 SNEGSKA (reference sequence). J lost 7 bases, V lost 6 bases, and 17 bases had no gene match. CDR3 size: 15 residues. The CDR3 DNA sequence: TGCAGTGCCCCCCTCCTAACGGGAGGGCCGAGTGAGCAGTACTTC. It codes for CSAPLLTGGPSEQYF.

This clonotype was recorded a few times. The V and J genes are TRBV5-6 and TRBJ1-2; no clear D. This CDR3 region has 13 residues. The germline V and J ends were trimmed by 1 base and 8 bases, with 12 bases remaining between them. The V gene's germline CDR1 is SGHDT and CDR2 YYEEEE. Here the CDR3 reads CASSLHPEGGYTF. CDR3 bases: TGTGCCAGCAGCTTGCATCCGGAGGGAGGCTACACCTTC.

This clonotype has a count of ten or more. The chain employs TRBV7-9 and TRBJ2-2; D not resolved. The germline V gene encodes CDR1 SEHNR and CDR2 FQNEAQ (reference sequence). The CDR3 runs 12 residues. The V gene lost 5 bases and the J gene lost 5 bases, with 6 bases spanning the gap. DNA for the CDR3: TGTGCCAGCAGCGAAAGAACCGGGGAGCTGTTTTTT. Residues: CASSERTGELFF.

This chain uses TRBV5-1 with TRBJ2-7, with a tentative D call TRBD2 (7 bases). Trimming took off 0 bases at V and 6 bases at J, with 16 bases between the two ends. CDR1 is SGHRS and CDR2 is YFSETQ in the germline V gene. The CDR3 covers 15 residues. The CDR3 DNA sequence: TGCGCCAGCAGCTTGGAAGGGGGAACGGGAGGCGAGCAGTACTTC. Encoded protein: CASSLEGGTGGEQYF.

The sample holds many counts of this clonotype. V and J are TRBV3-1 and TRBJ2-5, with 9 bases aligning to TRBD2. J gave up 5 bases and V 4 bases, and 5 bases lay outside the gene matches. This CDR3 region has 14 residues. Germline values: CDR1 LGHDT, CDR2 YNNKEL (reference sequence). The CDR3 reads CASSPGLARETQYF. CDR3 DNA sequence: TGTGCCAGCAGCCCCGGACTAGCGCGGGAGACCCAGTACTTC.

The V call is TRBV6-2 or TRBV6-3, the J call TRBJ2-1; D gene uncertain. This CDR3 comprises 15 residues. V was clipped by 6 bases and J by 7 bases, with 19 bases between them. Germline V gives CDR1 MNHEY, CDR2 SVGEGT. The CDR3 nucleotides read TGTGCCAGCAGCCCCCGGATGGTACAGTTAAATGAGCAGTTCTTC. Its protein is CASSPRMVQLNEQFF.

This rearrangement joins TRBV30 to TRBJ2-3; no firm D call. The CDR3 runs 11 residues. Trimming left V 4 bases short and J 6 bases short, with 8 bases between. The germline gives CDR1 GTSNPN, CDR2 SVGIG (reference sequence). CDR3 amino acids: CAWILQDTQYF. The CDR3 nucleotides are TGTGCCTGGATCCTGCAGGATACGCAGTATTTT. The full variable domain, its missing parts supplied by reference TRBV30 and TRBJ2-3, is SQTIHQWPATLVQPVGSPLSLECTVEGTSNPNLYWYRQAAGRGLQLLFYSVGIGQISSEVPQNLSASRPQDRQFILSSKKLLLSDSGFYLCAWILQDTQYFGPGTRLTVL.

This clonotype was seen at least ten times. This rearrangement joins TRBV29-1 to TRBJ2-3, with a possible D match to TRBD2 (6 bases). CDR1 SQVTM and CDR2 ANQGSEA come from the germline V gene. The CDR3 loop spans 12 amino acids. Between the trimmed V and J ends, which lost 6 bases and 7 bases, there was a span of 14 bases. In nucleotides, the CDR3 is TGCAGCGTCGCCCGACTAGAGAATACGCAGTATTTT. This sequence encodes CSVARLENTQYF.

In its sample, this clonotype was seen a few times. The chain couples TRBV5-1 to TRBJ2-2; no firm D call. V was pared by 2 bases and J by 2 bases, with 10 bases between. The CDR3 is 15 residues long. Germline CDR1 SGHRS, CDR2 YFSETQ. CDR3 bases: TGCGCCAGCAGCTTCGAACAGATAAACACCGGGGAGCTGTTTTTT. This gives the protein CASSFEQINTGELFF.

The chain is built from TRBV5-1 and TRBJ1-2; TRBD1 is a possible D gene (5 bases). The CDR3 covers 15 residues. Germline lookup yields CDR1 SGHRS and CDR2 YFSETQ. Trimming shortened V by 3 bases and J by 3 bases, and 15 bases separated the two germline ends. The CDR3 is CASSSTAGPDYGYTF. The CDR3 nucleotides read TGCGCCAGCAGCTCCACGGCAGGGCCGGACTATGGCTACACCTTC.

A word on this clonotype: A much more abundant neighbour one base away suggests this may be a read error. The chain combines TRBV14 with TRBJ2-7, with D perhaps TRBD2 (6 bases). Trimming took off 0 bases at V and 5 bases at J, with 14 bases between the two ends. The CDR3 spans 15 residues. Germline CDR1 and CDR2: SGHDN and FVKESK. CDR3 nucleotide sequence: TGTGCCAGCAGCCAAGACGCGGGGTGGCGGAACGAGCAGTACTTC. Protein product: CASSQDAGWRNEQYF.